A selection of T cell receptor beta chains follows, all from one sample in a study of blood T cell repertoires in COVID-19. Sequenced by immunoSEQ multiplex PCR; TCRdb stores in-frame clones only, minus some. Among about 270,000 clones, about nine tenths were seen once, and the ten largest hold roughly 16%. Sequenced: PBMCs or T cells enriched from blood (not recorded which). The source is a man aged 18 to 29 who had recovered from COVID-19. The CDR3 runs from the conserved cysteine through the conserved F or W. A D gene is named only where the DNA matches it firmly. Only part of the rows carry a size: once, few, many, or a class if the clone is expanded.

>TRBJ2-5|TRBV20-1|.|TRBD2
TGCAGTGCTAGTCTAGCGGAGGGACAAGAGACCCAGTACTTC
CSASLAEGQETQYF
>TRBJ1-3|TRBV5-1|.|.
TGCGCCAGCAGCTTGGAGGGCAGGGTTTACTCTGGAAACACCATATATTTT
CASSLEGRVYSGNTIYF
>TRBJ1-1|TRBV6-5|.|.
TGTGCCAGCAGATCTCTTGGAGGTATCACTGAAGCTTTCTTT
CASRSLGGITEAFF
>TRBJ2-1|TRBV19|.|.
TGTGCCTGCTCACAGGGAGAATGGAATGAGCAGTTCTTC
CACSQGEWNEQFF
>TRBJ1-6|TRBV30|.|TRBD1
TGTGCCTGTCGAGGGGTAGGGACAGGTTATAATTCACCCCTCCACTTT
CACRGVGTGYNSPLHF
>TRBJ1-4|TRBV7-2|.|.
TGTGCCAGCAGCCAGGACTATAATGAAAAACTGTTTTTT
CASSQDYNEKLFF
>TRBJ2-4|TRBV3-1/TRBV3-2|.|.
TGTGCCAGCAGCCAAGGGACGCGGAGCGGACCCCTAGCCAAAAACATTCAGTACTTC
CASSQGTRSGPLAKNIQYF
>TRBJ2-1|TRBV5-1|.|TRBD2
TGCGCCAGCAGCTTGGCCTTGGGGTTTGCAGCGGGGAACAATGAGCAGTTCTTC
CASSLALGFAAGNNEQFF
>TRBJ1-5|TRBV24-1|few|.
TGTGCCACCAGTGAAACAGGGTTGGGTCAGCCCCAGCATTTT
CATSETGLGQPQHF
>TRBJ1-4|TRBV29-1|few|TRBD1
TGCAGCGTTGAAGGGACAGGGAGTCGAAAACTGTTTTTT
CSVEGTGSRKLFF
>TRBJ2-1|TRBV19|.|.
TGTGCCAGTTCAGGGGCCTATGAGCAGTTCTTC
CASSGAYEQFF
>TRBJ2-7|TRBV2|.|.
TGTGCCAGCAGTGCCCAGGGAGGGGGTTCCGAGCAGTACTTC
CASSAQGGGSEQYF
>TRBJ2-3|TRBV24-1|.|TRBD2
TGTGCCACCAGTGATCTAGCGGGGGACACAGATACGCAGTATTTT
CATSDLAGDTDTQYF
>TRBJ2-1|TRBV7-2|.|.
TGTGCCAGCAGCCCACGGAGCGGTTCCTACAATGAGCAGTTCTTC
CASSPRSGSYNEQFF
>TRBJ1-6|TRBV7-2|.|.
TGTGCCAGCAGCTTATACAGGCACCAAGGCTCACCCCTCCACTTT
CASSLYRHQGSPLHF
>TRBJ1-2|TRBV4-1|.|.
TGCGCCAGCAGCCAAGACGGTAACTATGGCTACACCTTC
CASSQDGNYGYTF
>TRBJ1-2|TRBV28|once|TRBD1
TGTGCCAGCAGTTCACAGGGGGCTGGAAGGGGCTACACCTTC
CASSSQGAGRGYTF
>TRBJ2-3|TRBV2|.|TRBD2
TGTGCCAGCAGTCCCGGGACTAGCGGGAGGGCCGGCACAGATACGCAGTATTTT
CASSPGTSGRAGTDTQYF
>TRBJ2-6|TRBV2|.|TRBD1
TGTGCCAGCAGGGGGGGACAGGGTTCTGGGGCCAACGTCCTGACTTTC
CASRGGQGSGANVLTF
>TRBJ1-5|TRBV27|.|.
TGTGCCAGCAGTTTAGGTCCAGGATCTTTGCAGCCCCAGCATTTT
CASSLGPGSLQPQHF
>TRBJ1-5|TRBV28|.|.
TGTGCCAGCAGCTCGACAGACTCCCCTGGCAATCAGCCCCAGCATTTT
CASSSTDSPGNQPQHF
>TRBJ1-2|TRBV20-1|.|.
TGCAGTGCTAGCCGCAGGTCAGGCTACACCTTC
CSASRRSGYTF
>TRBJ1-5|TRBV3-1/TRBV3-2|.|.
TGTGCCAGCAGCCAAATGGGCAGCAATCAGCCCCAGCATTTT
CASSQMGSNQPQHF
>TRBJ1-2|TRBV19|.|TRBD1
TGTGCCAGTAGTATGTCGTGGGGGGGACAGGACTATGGCTACACCTTC
CASSMSWGGQDYGYTF
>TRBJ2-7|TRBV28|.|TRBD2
TGTGCCAGCAGTTTATATACTAGCGGGAGGGGCGAGCAGTACTTC
CASSLYTSGRGEQYF
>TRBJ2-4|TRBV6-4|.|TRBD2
TGTGCCAGCACCGACTTACAGCGGGAGGGCCCGGACATTCAGTACTTC
CASTDLQREGPDIQYF
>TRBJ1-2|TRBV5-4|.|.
TGTGCCAGCAGCTTACCTCAGGGATCTGTTTCTTCGGGCTACACCTTC
CASSLPQGSVSSGYTF
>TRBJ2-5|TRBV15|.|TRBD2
TGTGCCACCAGCAGACGACTAGCGGGAGTCCAAGAGACCCAGTACTTC
CATSRRLAGVQETQYF